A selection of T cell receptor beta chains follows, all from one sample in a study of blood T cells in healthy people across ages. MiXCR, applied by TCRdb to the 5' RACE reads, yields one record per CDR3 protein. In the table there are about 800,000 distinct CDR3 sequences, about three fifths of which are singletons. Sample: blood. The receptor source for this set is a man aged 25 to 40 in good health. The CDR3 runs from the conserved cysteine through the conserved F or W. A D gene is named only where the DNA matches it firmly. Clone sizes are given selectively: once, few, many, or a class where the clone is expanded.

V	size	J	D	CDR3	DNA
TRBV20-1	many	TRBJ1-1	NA	CSAIRGLNTEAFF	TGCAGTGCCATACGGGGGCTGAACACTGAAGCTTTCTTT
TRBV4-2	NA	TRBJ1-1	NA	CASSQGENTEAFF	TGTGCCAGCAGCCAAGGCGAGAACACTGAAGCTTTCTTT
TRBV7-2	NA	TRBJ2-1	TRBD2	CASLSGGGNEQFF	TGTGCCAGTCTTAGCGGGGGGGGAAATGAGCAGTTCTTC
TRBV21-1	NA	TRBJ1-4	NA	CASSKSFEGSMEKLFF	TGTGCCAGCAGCAAAAGCTTCGAGGGGTCCATGGAAAAACTGTTTTTT
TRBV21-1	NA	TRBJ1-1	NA	CASSPSGVGATEAFF	TGTGCCAGCAGTCCCTCGGGGGTAGGGGCCACTGAAGCTTTCTTT
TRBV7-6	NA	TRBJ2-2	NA	CASSLSGTANTGELFF	TGTGCCAGCAGCTTAAGCGGGACAGCGAACACCGGGGAGCTGTTTTTT
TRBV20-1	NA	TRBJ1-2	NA	CSARDPGGTNYGYTF	TGCAGTGCTAGAGACCCCGGAGGGACCAACTATGGCTACACCTTC
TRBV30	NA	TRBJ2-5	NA	CAWSGGYKAQYF	TGTGCCTGGAGTGGAGGGTATAAGGCGCAGTACTTC
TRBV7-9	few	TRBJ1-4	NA	CASRSGAADEKLFF	TGTGCCAGCAGGTCCGGGGCAGCGGATGAAAAACTGTTTTTT
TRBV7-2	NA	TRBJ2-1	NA	CASSLSWLAHNEQFF	TGTGCCAGCAGCCTAAGTTGGCTAGCCCACAATGAGCAGTTCTTC
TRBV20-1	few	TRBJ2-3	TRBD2	CSPKRAGGAYTDTQYF	TGCAGCCCCAAGCGAGCGGGGGGAGCCTACACAGATACGCAGTATTTT
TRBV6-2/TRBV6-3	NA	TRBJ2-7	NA	CASSLRTSVKYF	TGTGCCAGCAGCCTCCGAACATCTGTCAAGTACTTC
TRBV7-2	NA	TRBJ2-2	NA	CASSLKFGGELFF	TGTGCCAGCAGCTTAAAGTTTGGCGGGGAGCTGTTTTTT
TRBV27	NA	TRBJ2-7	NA	CASSFRLGEQYF	TGTGCCAGCAGTTTCCGCCTGGGCGAGCAGTACTTC
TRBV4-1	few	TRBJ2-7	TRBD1	CASSQDMTGGFNEQYF	TGCGCCAGCAGCCAGGATATGACAGGGGGTTTCAACGAGCAGTACTTC
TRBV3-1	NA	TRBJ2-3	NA	CASSQEGLDTQYF	TGTGCCAGCAGCCAAGAAGGGCTAGATACGCAGTATTTT
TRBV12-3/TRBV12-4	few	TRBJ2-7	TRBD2	CASSLGLAGAYEQYF	TGTGCCAGCAGTCTCGGACTAGCGGGGGCCTACGAGCAGTACTTC
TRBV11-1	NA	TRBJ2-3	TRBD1	CASSFRRDRGPDTQYF	TGTGCCAGCAGCTTCCGACGGGACAGGGGGCCAGATACGCAGTATTTT
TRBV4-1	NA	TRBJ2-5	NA	CASNQEDGRPGTQYF	TGCGCCAGCAACCAAGAAGACGGCAGACCAGGGACCCAGTACTTC
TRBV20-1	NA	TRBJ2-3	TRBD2	CSAQAGELTDTQYF	TGCAGTGCCCAGGCGGGGGAGTTGACAGATACGCAGTATTTT
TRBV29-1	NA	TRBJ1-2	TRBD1	CSVWGQYIYNGYTF	TGCAGCGTTTGGGGACAGTATATCTATAATGGCTACACCTTC
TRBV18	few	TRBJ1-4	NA	CASSPVGGGEKLFF	TGTGCCAGCTCACCGGTTGGAGGTGGTGAAAAACTGTTTTTT
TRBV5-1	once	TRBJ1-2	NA	CASKKQGADYGYTF	TGCGCCAGCAAAAAACAGGGTGCGGACTATGGCTACACCTTC
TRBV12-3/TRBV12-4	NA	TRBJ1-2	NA	CASRALGGNGYTF	TGTGCCAGCAGGGCCCTTGGGGGGAATGGCTACACCTTC
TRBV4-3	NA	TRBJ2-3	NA	CASSQESGFGADTQYF	TGCGCCAGCAGCCAAGAAAGCGGGTTCGGGGCAGATACGCAGTATTTT
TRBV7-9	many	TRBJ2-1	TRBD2	CASSARGTSGSNEQFF	TGTGCCAGCAGCGCTAGAGGGACTAGCGGGAGCAATGAGCAGTTCTTC
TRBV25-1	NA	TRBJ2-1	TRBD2	CASSGRLAGYNEQFF	TGTGCCAGCAGTGGAAGGCTAGCGGGTTACAATGAGCAGTTCTTC